A single sample is the source of the 8 T cell receptor beta chains below, sequenced in a study of identifying expanded T cells in peripheral blood. TCRdb's copy holds only in-frame clones and misses some; the assay was immunoSEQ multiplex PCR. This sample yields about 100,000 clones, of which about 83% are seen a single time; about a sixth belongs to the top ten. The sample was blood. These receptor sequences come from a person aged 18 to 75 in good health.

V is TRBV5-1 and J is TRBJ1-4; 9 nucleotides align to TRBD1. V shed 3 bases, J shed 4 bases, and the junction held 1 base outside the gene matches. The CDR3 is made up of 14 amino acids. Germline CDR1 reads SGHRS; CDR2 reads YFSETQ. In DNA form, the CDR3 reads TGCGCCAGCAGCTGGACAGGGGTTAATGAAAAACTGTTTTTT. Residues: CASSWTGVNEKLFF. The complete variable domain, with remaining parts taken from reference TRBV5-1 and TRBJ1-4, reads KAGVTQTPRYLIKTRGQQVTLSCSPISGHRSVSWYQQTPGQGLQFLFEYFSETQRNKGNFPGRFSGRQFSNSRSEMNVSTLELGDSALYLCASSWTGVNEKLFFGSGTQLSVL.

The chain is built from TRBV27 and TRBJ1-6; perhaps TRBD1 as D (5 bases). The CDR3 covers 14 residues. Germline V gene lookup returns CDR1 MNHEY and CDR2 SMNVEV (reference sequence). V lost 2 bases and J 13 bases, leaving 15 bases between the germline ends. CDR3 DNA sequence: TGTGCCAGCAGTTTAACCCAGGGTAGCATGCCCCTCCACTTT. It translates to CASSLTQGSMPLHF.

The chain carries TRBV2 and TRBJ1-1, with D unclear. Germline values: CDR1 SNHLY, CDR2 FYNNEI. The CDR3 contains 14 residues. The germline V and J ends were trimmed by 5 bases and 1 base, with 11 bases remaining between them. CDR3 region: CASSLRTRNTEAFF. The DNA for the CDR3 is TGTGCCAGCAGTTTAAGGACGAGGAACACTGAAGCTTTCTTT.

This rearrangement joins TRBV12-5 to TRBJ1-1; D is possibly TRBD1 (5 bases). Per the germline V gene, CDR1 is LGHNT and CDR2 is FRNRAP. Trimming cost V 0 bases and J 6 bases, with 23 bases left between them. This CDR3 comprises 18 residues. The CDR3 DNA sequence: TGTGCTAGTGGTTTGGTCCGGGACGGAAGCCTTAAGCCCCCTGAAGCTTTCTTT. Protein: CASGLVRDGSLKPPEAFF.

The chain joins TRBV9 to TRBJ1-3; no clear D gene. V lost 3 bases and J 0 bases, leaving 10 bases between the germline ends. The V gene's germline CDR1 is SGDLS and CDR2 YYNGEE. The CDR3 length is 15 residues. The CDR3 DNA reads as TGTGCCAGCAGCGCTGATATCGGCTCTGGAAACACCATATATTTT. This gives the protein CASSADIGSGNTIYF.

The rearrangement joins TRBV4-3 to TRBJ1-5; 8 bases fit TRBD1. Unmatched junction bases numbered 3, after V lost 0 bases and J lost 2 bases. This CDR3 region has 16 residues. Germline CDR1 reads LGHNA; CDR2 reads YSLEER. This chain's CDR3 is CASSQEAGGRNQPQHF. The CDR3, as DNA: TGCGCCAGCAGCCAAGAGGCAGGGGGCCGCAATCAGCCCCAGCATTTT.

The chain joins TRBV15 to TRBJ2-7; D might be TRBD2 (5 bases). The V end was cut by 8 bases, the J end by 3 bases, with 14 bases between. The CDR3 is 13 residues long. Germline V gives CDR1 LNHNV, CDR2 YYDKDF (reference sequence). The CDR3 sequence: CATGIGGSYEQYF. The CDR3 nucleotides are TGTGCCACCGGGATAGGAGGAAGCTACGAGCAGTACTTC.

The chain joins TRBV5-6 to TRBJ2-5; 8 bases line up with TRBD1. CDR1 is SGHDT and CDR2 is YYEEEE in the germline V gene. V was pared by 4 bases and J by 9 bases, with 8 bases of the junction left unmatched. This CDR3 has 13 amino acids. This CDR3 is CASSPQGVVSQYF. The CDR3 region has the DNA TGTGCCAGCAGCCCACAGGGGGTAGTGTCCCAGTACTTC.